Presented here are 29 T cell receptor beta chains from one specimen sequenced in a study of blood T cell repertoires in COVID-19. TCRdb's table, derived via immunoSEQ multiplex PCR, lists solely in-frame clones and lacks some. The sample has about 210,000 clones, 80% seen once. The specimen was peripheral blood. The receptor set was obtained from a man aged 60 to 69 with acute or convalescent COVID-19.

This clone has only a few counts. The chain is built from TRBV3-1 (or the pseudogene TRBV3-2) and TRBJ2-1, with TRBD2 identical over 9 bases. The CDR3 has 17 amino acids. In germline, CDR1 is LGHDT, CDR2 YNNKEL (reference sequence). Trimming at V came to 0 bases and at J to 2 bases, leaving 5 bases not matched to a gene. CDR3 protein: CASSQETASGTYNEQFF. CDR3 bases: TGTGCCAGCAGCCAAGAAACGGCTAGCGGGACCTACAATGAGCAGTTCTTC.

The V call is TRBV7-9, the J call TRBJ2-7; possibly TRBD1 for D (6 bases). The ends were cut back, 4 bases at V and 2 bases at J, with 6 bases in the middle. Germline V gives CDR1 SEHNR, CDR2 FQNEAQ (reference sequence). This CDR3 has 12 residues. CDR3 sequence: CASSWTAYEQYF. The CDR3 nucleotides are TGTGCCAGCAGCTGGACAGCCTACGAGCAGTACTTC.

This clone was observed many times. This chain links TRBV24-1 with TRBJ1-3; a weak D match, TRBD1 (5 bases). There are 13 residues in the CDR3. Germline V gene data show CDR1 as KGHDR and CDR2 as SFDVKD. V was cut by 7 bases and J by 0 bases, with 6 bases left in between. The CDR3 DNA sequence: TGTGCCACCAGCGACAGCTCTGGAAACACCATATATTTT. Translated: CATSDSSGNTIYF.

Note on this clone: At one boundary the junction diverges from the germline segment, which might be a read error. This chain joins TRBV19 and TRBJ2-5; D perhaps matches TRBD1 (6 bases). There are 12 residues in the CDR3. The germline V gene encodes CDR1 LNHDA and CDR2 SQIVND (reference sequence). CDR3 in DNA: TGTGCCAGTAGTCTAGACAGGGAGACCCAGTACTTC. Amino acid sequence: CASSLDRETQYF. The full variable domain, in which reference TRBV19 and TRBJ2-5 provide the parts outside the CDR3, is DGGITQSPKYLFRKEGQNVTLSCEQNLNHDAMYWYRQDPGQGLRLIYYSQIVNDFQKGDIAEGYSVSREKKESFPLTVTSAQKNPTAFYLCASSLDRETQYFGPGTRLLVL.

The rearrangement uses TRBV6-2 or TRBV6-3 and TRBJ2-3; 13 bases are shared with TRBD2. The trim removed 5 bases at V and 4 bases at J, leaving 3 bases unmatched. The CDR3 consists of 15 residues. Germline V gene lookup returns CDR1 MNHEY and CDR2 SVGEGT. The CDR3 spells CASSPGLAGSDTQYF. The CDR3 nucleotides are TGTGCCAGCAGTCCGGGACTAGCGGGGTCAGATACGCAGTATTTT.

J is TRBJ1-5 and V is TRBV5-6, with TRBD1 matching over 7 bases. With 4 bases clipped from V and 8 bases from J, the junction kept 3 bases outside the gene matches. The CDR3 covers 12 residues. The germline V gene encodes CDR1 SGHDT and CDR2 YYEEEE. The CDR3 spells CASSATGEPQHF. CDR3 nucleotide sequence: TGTGCCAGCAGCGCTACAGGGGAGCCCCAGCATTTT.

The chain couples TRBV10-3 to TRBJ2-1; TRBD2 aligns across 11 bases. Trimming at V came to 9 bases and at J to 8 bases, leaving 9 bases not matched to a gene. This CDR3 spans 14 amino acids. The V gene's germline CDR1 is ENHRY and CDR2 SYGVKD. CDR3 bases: TGTGCCATTCTAGCGGGAGGAGTCGGGGATGAGCAGTTCTTC. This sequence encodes CAILAGGVGDEQFF.

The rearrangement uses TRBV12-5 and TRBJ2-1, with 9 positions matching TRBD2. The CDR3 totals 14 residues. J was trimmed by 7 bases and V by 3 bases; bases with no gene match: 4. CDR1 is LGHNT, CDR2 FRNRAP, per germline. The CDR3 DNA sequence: TGTGCTAGTGGTTTAAGCCTAGCGGGAAATGAGCAGTTCTTC. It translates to CASGLSLAGNEQFF. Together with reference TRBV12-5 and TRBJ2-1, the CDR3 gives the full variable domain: DARVTQTPRHKVTEMGQEVTMRCQPILGHNTVFWYRQTMMQGLELLAYFRNRAPLDDSGMPKDRFSAEMPDATLATLKIQPSEPRDSAVYFCASGLSLAGNEQFFGPGTRLTVL.

CDR3 bases: TGTGCCACCAGTGATCGACCTCACCAGGGTGCGGTAAGAGGGCCCCAGCATTTT. Protein sequence: CATSDRPHQGAVRGPQHF. The chain is built from TRBV24-1 and TRBJ1-5; D is possibly TRBD1 (5 bases). V lost 3 bases, J lost 9 bases, and 26 bases lay in between. Germline CDR1 KGHDR, CDR2 SFDVKD. The CDR3 loop spans 18 amino acids.

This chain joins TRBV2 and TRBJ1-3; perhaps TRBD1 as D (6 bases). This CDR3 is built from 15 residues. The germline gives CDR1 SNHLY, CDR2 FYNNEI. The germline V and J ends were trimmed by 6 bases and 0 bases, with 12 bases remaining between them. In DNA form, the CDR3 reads TGTGCCAGCAGACAGGGTTGGAGCTCTGGAAACACCATATATTTT. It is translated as CASRQGWSSGNTIYF.

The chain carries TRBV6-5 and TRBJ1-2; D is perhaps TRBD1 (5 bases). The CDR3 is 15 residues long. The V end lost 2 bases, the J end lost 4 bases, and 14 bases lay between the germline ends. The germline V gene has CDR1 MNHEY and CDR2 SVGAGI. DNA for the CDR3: TGTGCCAGCAGTTACCAGCAGGGATCGGGCTATGGCTACACCTTC. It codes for CASSYQQGSGYGYTF.

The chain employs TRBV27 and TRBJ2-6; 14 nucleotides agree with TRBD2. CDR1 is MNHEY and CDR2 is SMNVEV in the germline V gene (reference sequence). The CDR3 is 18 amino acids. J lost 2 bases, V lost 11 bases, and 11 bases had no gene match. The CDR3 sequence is CAYGPQTSGGAGANVLTF. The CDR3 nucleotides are TGTGCCTACGGCCCCCAGACTAGCGGGGGGGCTGGGGCCAACGTCCTGACTTTC. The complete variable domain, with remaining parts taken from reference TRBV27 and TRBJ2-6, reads EAQVTQNPRYLITVTGKKLTVTCSQNMNHEYMSWYRQDPGLGLRQIYYSMNVEVTDKGDVPEGYKVSRKEKRNFPLILESPSPNQTSLYFCAYGPQTSGGAGANVLTFGAGSRLTVL.

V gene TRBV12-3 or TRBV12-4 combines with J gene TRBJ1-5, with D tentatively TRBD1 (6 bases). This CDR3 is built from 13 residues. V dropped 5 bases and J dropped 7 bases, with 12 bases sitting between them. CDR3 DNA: TGTGCCAGCAGTCAAACAGGGACCCAGCCCCAGCATTTT. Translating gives CASSQTGTQPQHF.

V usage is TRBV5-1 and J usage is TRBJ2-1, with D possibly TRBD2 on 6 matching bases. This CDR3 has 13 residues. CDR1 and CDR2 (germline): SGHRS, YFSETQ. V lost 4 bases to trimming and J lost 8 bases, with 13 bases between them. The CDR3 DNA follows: TGCGCCAGCAGCAAGGACTATTCAGATGAGCAGTTCTTC. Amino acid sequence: CASSKDYSDEQFF.

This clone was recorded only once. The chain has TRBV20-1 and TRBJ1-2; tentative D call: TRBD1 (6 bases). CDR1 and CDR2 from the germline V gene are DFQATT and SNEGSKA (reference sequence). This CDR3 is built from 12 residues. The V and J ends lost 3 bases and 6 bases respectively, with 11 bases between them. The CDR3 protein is CSASNRADGYTF. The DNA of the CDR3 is TGCAGTGCTAGTAACAGGGCCGATGGCTACACCTTC.

CDR3 region: CASSASAGDGSYNEQFF. The CDR3 nucleotides are TGTGCCAGTAGTGCCTCGGCGGGAGATGGCTCCTACAATGAGCAGTTCTTC. J is TRBJ2-1 and V is TRBV19, with 7 bases fitting TRBD2. Germline loops: CDR1 LNHDA, CDR2 SQIVND (reference sequence). V lost 5 bases to trimming and J lost 0 bases; unmatched junction nucleotides: 10. The CDR3 totals 17 residues. The complete variable domain, with remaining parts taken from reference TRBV19 and TRBJ2-1, reads DGGITQSPKYLFRKEGQNVTLSCEQNLNHDAMYWYRQDPGQGLRLIYYSQIVNDFQKGDIAEGYSVSREKKESFPLTVTSAQKNPTAFYLCASSASAGDGSYNEQFFGPGTRLTVL.

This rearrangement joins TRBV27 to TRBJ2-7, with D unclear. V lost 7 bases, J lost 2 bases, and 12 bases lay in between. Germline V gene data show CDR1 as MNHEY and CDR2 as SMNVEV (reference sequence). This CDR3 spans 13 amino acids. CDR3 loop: CASTSQYPYEQYF. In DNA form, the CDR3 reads TGTGCCAGCACCTCACAGTACCCCTACGAGCAGTACTTC.

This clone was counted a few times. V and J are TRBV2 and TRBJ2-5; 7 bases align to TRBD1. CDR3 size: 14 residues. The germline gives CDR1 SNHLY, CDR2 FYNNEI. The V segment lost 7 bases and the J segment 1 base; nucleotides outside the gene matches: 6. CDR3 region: CASTQGGSQETQYF. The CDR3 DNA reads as TGTGCCAGCACCCAAGGGGGCAGCCAAGAGACCCAGTACTTC.

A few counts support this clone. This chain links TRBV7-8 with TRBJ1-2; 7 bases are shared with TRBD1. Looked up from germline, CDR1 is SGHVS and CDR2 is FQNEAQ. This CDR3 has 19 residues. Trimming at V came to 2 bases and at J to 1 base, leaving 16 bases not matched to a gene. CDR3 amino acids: CASSLRYEPAQGLNYGYTF. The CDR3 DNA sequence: TGTGCCAGCAGCTTACGGTACGAGCCGGCACAGGGGCTTAACTATGGCTACACCTTC.

CDR3: CASSQDQAASGFNEQFF. The CDR3 nucleotides read TGTGCCAGCAGCCAAGATCAGGCGGCTAGCGGCTTCAATGAGCAGTTCTTC. The rearrangement uses TRBV4-2 and TRBJ2-1; 7 bases align to TRBD2. The junction had 11 bases not matched to a gene; V was cut back by 0 bases and J by 6 bases. Germline V CDR1 and CDR2: LGHNA, YNFKEQ. The CDR3 has 17 amino acids.

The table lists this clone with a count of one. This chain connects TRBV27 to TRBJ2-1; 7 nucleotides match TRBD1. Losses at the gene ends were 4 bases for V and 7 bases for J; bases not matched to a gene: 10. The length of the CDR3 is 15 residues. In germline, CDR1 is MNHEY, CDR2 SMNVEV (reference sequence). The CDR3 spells CASSSDRSGVNEQFF. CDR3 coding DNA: TGTGCCAGCAGTTCGGACAGGAGTGGCGTAAATGAGCAGTTCTTC.

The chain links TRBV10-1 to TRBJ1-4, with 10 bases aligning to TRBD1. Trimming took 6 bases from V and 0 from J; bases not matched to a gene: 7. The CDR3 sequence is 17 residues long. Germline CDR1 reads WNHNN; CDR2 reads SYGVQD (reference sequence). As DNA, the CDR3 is TGCGCCAGCAGGAGGACAGGGGGAAGAGCAACTAATGAAAAACTGTTTTTT. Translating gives CASRRTGGRATNEKLFF.

The CDR3 spells CASRATSGTYNEQFF. CDR3 nucleotides: TGTGCCAGCAGGGCGACTAGCGGGACGTACAATGAGCAGTTCTTC. The chain combines TRBV2 with TRBJ2-1; 11 positions agree with TRBD2. This CDR3 spans 15 amino acids. Trimming took 6 bases from V and 4 from J; bases not matched to a gene: 5. From germline, CDR1 is SNHLY and CDR2 FYNNEI.

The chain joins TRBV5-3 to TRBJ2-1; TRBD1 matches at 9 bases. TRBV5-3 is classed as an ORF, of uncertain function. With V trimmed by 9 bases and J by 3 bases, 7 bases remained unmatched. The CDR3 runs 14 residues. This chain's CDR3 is CATQDRGHYNEQFF. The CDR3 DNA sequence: TGTGCCACCCAGGACAGGGGCCACTACAATGAGCAGTTCTTC.

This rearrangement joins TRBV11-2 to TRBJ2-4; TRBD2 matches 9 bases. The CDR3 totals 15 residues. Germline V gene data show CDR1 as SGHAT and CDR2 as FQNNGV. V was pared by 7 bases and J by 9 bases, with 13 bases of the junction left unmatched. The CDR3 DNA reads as TGTGCCAGCACCGTAGCGGGAGTGGATGGGGGCATTCAGTACTTC. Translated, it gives CASTVAGVDGGIQYF.

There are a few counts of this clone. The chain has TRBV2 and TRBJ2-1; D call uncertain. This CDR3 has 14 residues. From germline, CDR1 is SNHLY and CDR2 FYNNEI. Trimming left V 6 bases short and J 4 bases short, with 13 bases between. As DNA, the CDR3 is TGTGCCAGCAGCGACCGAGGTCCGTACAATGAGCAGTTCTTC. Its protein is CASSDRGPYNEQFF.

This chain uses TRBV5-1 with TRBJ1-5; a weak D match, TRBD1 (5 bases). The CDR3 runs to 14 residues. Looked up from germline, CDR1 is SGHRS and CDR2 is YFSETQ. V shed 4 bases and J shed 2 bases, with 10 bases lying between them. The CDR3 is CASSPGGGNQPQHF. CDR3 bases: TGCGCCAGCAGCCCCGGGGGAGGCAATCAGCCCCAGCATTTT.

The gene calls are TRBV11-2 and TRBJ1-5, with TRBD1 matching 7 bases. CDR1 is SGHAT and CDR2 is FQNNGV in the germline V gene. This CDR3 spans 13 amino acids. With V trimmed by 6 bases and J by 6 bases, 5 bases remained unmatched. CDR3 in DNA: TGTGCCAGCAGTTTGACAGGGTCTCAGCCCCAGCATTTT. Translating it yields CASSLTGSQPQHF. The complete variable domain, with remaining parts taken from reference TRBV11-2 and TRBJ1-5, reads EAGVAQSPRYKIIEKRQSVAFWCNPISGHATLYWYQQILGQGPKLLIQFQNNGVVDDSQLPKDRFSAERLKGVDSTLKIQPAKLEDSAVYLCASSLTGSQPQHFGDGTRLSIL.

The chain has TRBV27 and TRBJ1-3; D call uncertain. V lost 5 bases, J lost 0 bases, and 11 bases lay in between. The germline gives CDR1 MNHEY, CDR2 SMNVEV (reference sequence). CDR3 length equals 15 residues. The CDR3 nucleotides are TGTGCCAGCAGTATCAGACGGGACTCTGGAAACACCATATATTTT. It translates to CASSIRRDSGNTIYF.